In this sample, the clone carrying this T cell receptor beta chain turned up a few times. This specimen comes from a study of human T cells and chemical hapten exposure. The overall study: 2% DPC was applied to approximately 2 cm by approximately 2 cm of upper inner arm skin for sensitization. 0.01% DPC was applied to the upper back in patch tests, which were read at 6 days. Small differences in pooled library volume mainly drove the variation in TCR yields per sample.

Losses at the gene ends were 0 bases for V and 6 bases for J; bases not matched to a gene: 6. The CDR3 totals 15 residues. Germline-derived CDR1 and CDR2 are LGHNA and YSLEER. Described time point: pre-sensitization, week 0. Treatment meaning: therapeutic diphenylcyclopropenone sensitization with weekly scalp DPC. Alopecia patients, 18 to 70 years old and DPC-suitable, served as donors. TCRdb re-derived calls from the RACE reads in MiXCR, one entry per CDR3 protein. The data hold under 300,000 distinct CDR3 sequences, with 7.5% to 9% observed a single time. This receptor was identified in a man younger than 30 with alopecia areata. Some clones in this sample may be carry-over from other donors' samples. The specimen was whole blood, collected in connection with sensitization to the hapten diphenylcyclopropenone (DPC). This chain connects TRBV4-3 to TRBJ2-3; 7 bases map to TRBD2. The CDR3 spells CASSQDRLASDTQYF. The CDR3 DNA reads TGCGCCAGCAGCCAAGATCGACTAGCTTCCGATACGCAGTATTTT.